The present TCR beta chain was sequenced within a study of cytomegalovirus exposure and HLA in healthy donors. PCR was performed using 60 Vbeta and 13 Jbeta primers. Here immunoSEQ multiplex PCR was the method, and the copy in TCRdb shows in-frame clones only, minus some. This table holds about 88,000 clones. Trimming took 4 bases from V and 0 from J, leaving 8 bases between them. The CDR3 consists of 14 residues. CDR1 and CDR2 (germline): PRHDT, FYEKMQ (reference sequence). The V gene is TRBV13, the J gene TRBJ2-3; D remains unclear. The receptor was derived from a girl aged 10 to 17 in good health and CMV-seropositive. The sequencing sample was made of PBMCs. CDR3 nucleotides: TGTGCCAGCAGCTACCGAACTAGCACAGATACGCAGTATTTT. This gives the protein CASSYRTSTDTQYF. The variable domain in full, with the rest retrieved from reference TRBV13 and TRBJ2-3, is AAGVIQSPRHLIKEKRETATLKCYPIPRHDTVYWYQQGPGQDPQFLISFYEKMQSDKGSIPDRFSAQQFSDYHSELNMSSLELGDSALYFCASSYRTSTDTQYFGPGTRLTVL.